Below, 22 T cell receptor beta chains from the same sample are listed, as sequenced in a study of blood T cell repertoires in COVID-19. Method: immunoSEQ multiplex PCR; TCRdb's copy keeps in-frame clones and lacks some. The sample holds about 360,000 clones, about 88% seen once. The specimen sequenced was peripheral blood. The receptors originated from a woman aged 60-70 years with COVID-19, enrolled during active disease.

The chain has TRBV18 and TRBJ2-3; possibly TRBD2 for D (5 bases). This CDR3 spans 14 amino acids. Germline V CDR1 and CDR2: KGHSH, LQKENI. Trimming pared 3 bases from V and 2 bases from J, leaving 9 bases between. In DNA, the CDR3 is TGTGCCAGCTCACCCGAGGACTTCACAGATACGCAGTATTTT. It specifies CASSPEDFTDTQYF.

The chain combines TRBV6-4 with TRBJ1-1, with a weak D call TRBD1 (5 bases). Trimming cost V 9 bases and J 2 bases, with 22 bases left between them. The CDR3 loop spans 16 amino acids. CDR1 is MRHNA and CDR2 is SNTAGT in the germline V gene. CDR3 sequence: CASRRQPGVANTEAFF. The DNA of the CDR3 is TGTGCCAGTCGCCGGCAGCCGGGGGTAGCTAACACTGAAGCTTTCTTT.

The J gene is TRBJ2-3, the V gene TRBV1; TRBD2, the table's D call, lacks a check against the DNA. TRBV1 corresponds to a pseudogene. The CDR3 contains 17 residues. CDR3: CTSSPEGGGGYTDTQYF. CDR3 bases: TGCACCAGCAGCCCAGAGGGTGGCGGGGGGTACACAGATACGCAGTATTTT.

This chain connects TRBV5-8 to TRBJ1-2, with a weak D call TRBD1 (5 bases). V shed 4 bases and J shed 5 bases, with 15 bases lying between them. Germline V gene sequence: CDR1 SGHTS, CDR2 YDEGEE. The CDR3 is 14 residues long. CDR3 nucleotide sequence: TGTGCCAGCAGCCGCGGCAGGGTTGAATATGGCTACACCTTC. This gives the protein CASSRGRVEYGYTF.

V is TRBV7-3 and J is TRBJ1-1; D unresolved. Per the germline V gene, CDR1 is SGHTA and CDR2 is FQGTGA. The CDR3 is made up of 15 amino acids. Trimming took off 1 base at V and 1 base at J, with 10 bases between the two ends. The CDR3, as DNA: TGTGCCAGCAGCTTAAATAACAGTCCGAACACTGAAGCTTTCTTT. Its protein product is CASSLNNSPNTEAFF. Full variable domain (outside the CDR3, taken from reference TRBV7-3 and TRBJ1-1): GAGVSQTPSNKVTEKGKYVELRCDPISGHTALYWYRQSLGQGPEFLIYFQGTGAADDSGLPNDRFFAVRPEGSVSTLKIQRTERGDSAVYLCASSLNNSPNTEAFFGQGTRLTVV.

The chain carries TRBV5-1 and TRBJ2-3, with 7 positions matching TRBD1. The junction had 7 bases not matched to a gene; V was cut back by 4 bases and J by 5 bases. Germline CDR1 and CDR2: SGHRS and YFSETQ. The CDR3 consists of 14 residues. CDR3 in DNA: TGCGCCAGCAGCCGAGGACAGGCCCAAGATACGCAGTATTTT. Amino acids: CASSRGQAQDTQYF. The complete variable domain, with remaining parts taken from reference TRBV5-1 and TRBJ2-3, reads KAGVTQTPRYLIKTRGQQVTLSCSPISGHRSVSWYQQTPGQGLQFLFEYFSETQRNKGNFPGRFSGRQFSNSRSEMNVSTLELGDSALYLCASSRGQAQDTQYFGPGTRLTVL.

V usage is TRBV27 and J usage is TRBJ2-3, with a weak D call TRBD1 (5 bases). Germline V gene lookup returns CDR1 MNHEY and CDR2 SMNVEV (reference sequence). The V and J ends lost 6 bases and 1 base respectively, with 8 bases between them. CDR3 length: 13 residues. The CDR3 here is CASSPGRTDTQYF. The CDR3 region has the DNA TGTGCCAGCAGCCCAGGGCGCACAGATACGCAGTATTTT.

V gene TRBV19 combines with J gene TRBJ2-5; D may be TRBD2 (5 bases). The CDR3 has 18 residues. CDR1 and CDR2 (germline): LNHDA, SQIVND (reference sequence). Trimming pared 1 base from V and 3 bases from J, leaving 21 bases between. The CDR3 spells CASSIGPVEAITKETQYF. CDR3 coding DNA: TGTGCCAGTAGTATAGGTCCCGTGGAGGCCATCACGAAAGAGACCCAGTACTTC.

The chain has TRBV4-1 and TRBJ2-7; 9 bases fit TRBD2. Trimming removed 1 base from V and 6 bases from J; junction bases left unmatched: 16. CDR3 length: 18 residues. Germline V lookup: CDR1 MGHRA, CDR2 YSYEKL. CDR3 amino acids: CASSQVPPAERGEGEQYF. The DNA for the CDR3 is TGCGCCAGCAGCCAAGTTCCCCCGGCGGAGCGGGGGGAGGGCGAGCAGTACTTC.

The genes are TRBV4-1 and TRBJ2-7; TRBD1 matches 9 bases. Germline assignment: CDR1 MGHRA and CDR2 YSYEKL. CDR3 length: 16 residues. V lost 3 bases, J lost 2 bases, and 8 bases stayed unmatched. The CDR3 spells CASSHPPGQGTYEQYF. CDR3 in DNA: TGCGCCAGCAGCCATCCCCCGGGACAGGGTACCTACGAGCAGTACTTC.

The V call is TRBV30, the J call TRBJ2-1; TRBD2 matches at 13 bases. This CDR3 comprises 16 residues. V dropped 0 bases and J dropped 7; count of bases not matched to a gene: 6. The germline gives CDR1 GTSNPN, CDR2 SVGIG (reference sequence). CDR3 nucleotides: TGTGCCTGGAGTGTAGCTAGGACTAGCGGGGGTAATGAGCAGTTCTTC. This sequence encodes CAWSVARTSGGNEQFF.

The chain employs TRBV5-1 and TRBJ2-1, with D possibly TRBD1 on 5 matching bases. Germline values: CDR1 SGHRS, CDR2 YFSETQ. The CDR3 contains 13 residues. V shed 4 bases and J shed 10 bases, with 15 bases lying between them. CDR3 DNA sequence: TGCGCCAGCAGCCCGGACGTGGGGCTAGAGCAGTTCTTC. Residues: CASSPDVGLEQFF.

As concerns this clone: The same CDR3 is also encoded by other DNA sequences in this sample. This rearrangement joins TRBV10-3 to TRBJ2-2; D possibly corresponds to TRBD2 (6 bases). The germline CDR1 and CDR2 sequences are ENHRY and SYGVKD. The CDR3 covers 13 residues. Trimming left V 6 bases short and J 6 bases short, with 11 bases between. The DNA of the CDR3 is TGTGCCATCAGCACCTCGGGGGCCGGGGAGCTGTTTTTT. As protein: CAISTSGAGELFF.

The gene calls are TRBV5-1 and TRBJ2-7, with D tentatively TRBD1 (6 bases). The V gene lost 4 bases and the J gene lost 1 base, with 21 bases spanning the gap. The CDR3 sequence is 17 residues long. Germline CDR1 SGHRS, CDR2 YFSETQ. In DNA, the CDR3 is TGCGCCAGCAGCACTTATTCCCGGGACATGAGATCCTACGAGCAGTACTTC. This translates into CASSTYSRDMRSYEQYF. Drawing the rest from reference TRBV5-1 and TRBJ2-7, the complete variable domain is KAGVTQTPRYLIKTRGQQVTLSCSPISGHRSVSWYQQTPGQGLQFLFEYFSETQRNKGNFPGRFSGRQFSNSRSEMNVSTLELGDSALYLCASSTYSRDMRSYEQYFGPGTRLTVT.

In DNA form, the CDR3 reads TGTGCCAGCAGCCACGGGACTAGCGGGGGGAATGAGCAGTTCTTC. Residues: CASSHGTSGGNEQFF. This rearrangement joins TRBV6-5 to TRBJ2-1; 15 bases align to TRBD2. CDR1 and CDR2 from the germline V gene are MNHEY and SVGAGI. After removal of 6 bases from V and 7 bases from J, the junction contained 4 bases not matched to a gene. The CDR3 extends over 15 amino acids.

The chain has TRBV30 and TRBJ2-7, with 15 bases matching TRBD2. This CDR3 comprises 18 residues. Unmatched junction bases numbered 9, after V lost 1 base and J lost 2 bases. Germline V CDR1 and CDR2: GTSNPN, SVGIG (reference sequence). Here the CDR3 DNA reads TGTGCCTGGAGTGCCACCGGGACTAGCGGGGGGCTCGCCTACGAGCAGTACTTC. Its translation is CAWSATGTSGGLAYEQYF.

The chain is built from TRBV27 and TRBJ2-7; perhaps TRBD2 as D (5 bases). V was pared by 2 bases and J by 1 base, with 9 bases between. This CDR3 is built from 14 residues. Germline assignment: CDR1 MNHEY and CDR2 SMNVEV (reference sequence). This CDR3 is CASSLTRDSYEQYF. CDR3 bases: TGTGCCAGCAGTTTAACCCGGGATTCCTACGAGCAGTACTTC.

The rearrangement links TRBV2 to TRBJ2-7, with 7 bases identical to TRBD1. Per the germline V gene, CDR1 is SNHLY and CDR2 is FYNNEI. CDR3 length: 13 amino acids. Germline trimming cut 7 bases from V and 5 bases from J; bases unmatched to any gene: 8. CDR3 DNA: TGTGCCAGCATTCGACAGGGTATCAACGAGCAGTACTTC. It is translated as CASIRQGINEQYF.

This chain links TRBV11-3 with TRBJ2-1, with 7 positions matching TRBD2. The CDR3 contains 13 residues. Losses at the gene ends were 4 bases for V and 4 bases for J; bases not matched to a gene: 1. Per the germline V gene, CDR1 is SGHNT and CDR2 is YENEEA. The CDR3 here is CASSWDYYNEQFF. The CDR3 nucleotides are TGTGCCAGCAGCTGGGACTATTACAATGAGCAGTTCTTC.

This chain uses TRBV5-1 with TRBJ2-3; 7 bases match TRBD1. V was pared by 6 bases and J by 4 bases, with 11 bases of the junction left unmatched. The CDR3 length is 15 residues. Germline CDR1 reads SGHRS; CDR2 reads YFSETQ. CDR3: CASNRMSQGADTQYF. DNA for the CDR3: TGCGCCAGCAACAGGATGAGTCAGGGGGCAGATACGCAGTATTTT.

DNA for the CDR3: TGTGCCAGTACCCCCACAGGAAGAAAGGGCAATGAGCAGTTCTTC. It yields the protein CASTPTGRKGNEQFF. The V and J genes are TRBV19 and TRBJ2-1; maybe TRBD1 (5 bases). There are 15 residues in the CDR3. Germline V gene sequence: CDR1 LNHDA, CDR2 SQIVND (reference sequence). V shed 7 bases and J shed 6 bases, with 19 bases lying between them.

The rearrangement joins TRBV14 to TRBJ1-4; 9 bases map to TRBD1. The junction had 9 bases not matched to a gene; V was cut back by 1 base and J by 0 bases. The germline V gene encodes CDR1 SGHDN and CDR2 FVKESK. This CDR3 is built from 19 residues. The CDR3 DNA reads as TGTGCCAGCAGCCAAGGACAGGGGGAAGGATTTGCAACTAATGAAAAACTGTTTTTT. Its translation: CASSQGQGEGFATNEKLFF.